The entry below describes one TCR beta chain. The sample holds many counts of this clonotype. Its antigen remains undetermined. Per-base quality was not reported, and no clone a single base away is much larger than it. The data belong to a study of T cells in Graves' hyperthyroidism and ophthalmopathy (dated 2019 in TCRdb). Regarding the study in general: Peripheral blood was collected at initial diagnosis, before any treatment. To identify TCR V-J signatures that set the groups apart, the researchers used a discovery cohort of more than 95 patients, made up of roughly 40 with Graves' ophthalmopathy and 57 with stable Graves' hyperthyroidism. An independent validation cohort of about 20 hyperthyroidism patients and 17 patients who later progressed to ophthalmopathy tested prospective prediction of ophthalmopathy. The 90 to 100 discovery patients were randomly split 7:3 into training and test sets. Thyroid tissue and blood T-cell repertoires from roughly 6 Graves' hyperthyroidism patients were also compared in the study. Following sampling, methimazole starting at 30 mg daily was given to hyperthyroidism patients, and high-dose intravenous methylprednisolone was given to ophthalmopathy patients. TCR Vbeta CDR3 sequencing of 130 to 150 peripheral blood samples (under 45 ophthalmopathy, roughly 72 hyperthyroidism and roughly 17 progressor patients) is reported in the paper. The research as a whole found: Sample size was not statistically predetermined, and investigators were not blinded to group allocation. Most expanded thyroid clonotypes (frequency above 0.001) were also detected in blood, a finding suggesting that blood repertoires may reflect thyroid immune responses. In validation, progression to ophthalmopathy was predicted by the model with around 71% sensitivity and around 76% specificity, a median of around 6.5 months before onset. A 13 V-J signature model separated ophthalmopathy from stable hyperthyroidism, with around 91% sensitivity and 81.08% specificity in cross-validation and 80%/75% in testing.

TCR beta CDR3 regions were amplified from RNA transcripts. The TCR CDR3 was subjected to a first round of RT-PCR using the HTBI primer set and the Qiagen OneStep RT-PCR kit. Libraries were constructed in a second round of multiplex PCR, after which size selection and purification were carried out. Paired-end sequencing of the libraries was performed with 100 bp reads on an Illumina HiSeq2000. In the paper's pipeline: SOAPnuke was used to process the raw data, with reads discarded if the reads contained adapters or uncalled bases, had a mean Phred below 15, or lacked an exact constant-primer or identifier match. COPE v1.2.5 was used to merge high-quality paired reads, and clonotypes were defined as unique nucleotide sequences. MiTCR v1.1 was used to align the clonotypes against IMGT TRBV, TRBD and TRBJ reference segments. The analysis included only V-J combinations with a frequency above 0.0001, which together covered around 99% of the repertoires. A TCS score was defined as the ratio between F50 (clonal expansion) and ExV (chaos), using BLOSUM62-based TCRdist between CDR3 peptides within each V-J. Welch's t-statistics and random forest reduced roughly 500 V-J features to roughly 13, which were used in a naive Bayes classifier (R e1071). In-frame beta chains were kept once TCRdb had trimmed the public reads at Q25 with fastp and called clones with MiXCR. Duplicate CDR3 protein sequences are folded into a single record with the most common DNA and genes. The V and J calls and clone size are TCRdb's, not the authors'. In this sample the table shows 360,000 or so distinct CDR3 sequences, 18% of which occur a single time. Roughly 16% of the sample goes to the ten largest clones.

In the germline V gene, CDR1 corresponds to SGHRS and CDR2 to YFSETQ. At the junction V is shortened by 0 bases and J by 7 bases, with 14 bases in between. Reading from cysteine to phenylalanine, the CDR3 counts 14 amino acids. Only the CDR3 DNA stays, 42 bases, in frame from base 1. Ophthalmopathy patients had moderately to severely active disease, Clinical Activity Score of at least 3, NOSPECS grade of at least 4, and duration under 3 months. Patients with uncontrolled infections, other autoimmune diseases, pregnancy or lactation were excluded. Diagnoses relied on clinical symptoms, serum thyroxine and TRAb, thyroid ultrasound and orbital computed tomography. PBMCs were separated from about 10 ml of fresh peripheral blood using Ficoll-Paque density gradient centrifugation. Total RNA was extracted with Trizol reagent, and quality was checked on an Agilent 2100 Bioanalyzer.

The V and J genes are TRBV5-1 and TRBJ2-7, and the D gene may be TRBD2, 5 bases matching. The sample taken for sequencing was blood. The TCR comes from a woman in her 40s with Graves' ophthalmopathy. The CDR3 reads CASSLEVGVVEQYF. DNA sequence: TGCGCCAGCAGCTTGGAGGTGGGAGTCGTAGAGCAGTACTTC.